The 23 T cell receptor beta chains presented below share a single source sample, sequenced in a study of STAT5B mutations in CD4+ large granular lymphocyte leukemia. Produced via immunoSEQ multiplex PCR; TCRdb's table is partial and in-frame only. The table has fewer than 45,000 clones, roughly 79% seen once. The sequenced sample was CD4+ T cells from blood buffy coats. These receptors came from a human donor in good health.

V gene TRBV6-1 combines with J gene TRBJ1-3; D remains ambiguous. The CDR3 totals 14 residues. Germline CDR1 is MNHNS and CDR2 is SASEGT. With 8 bases removed from V and 4 bases from J, the gap between germline ends came to 15 bases. The DNA for the CDR3 is TGTGCCAGCTTAGGCAGCCCTGCAGGAAACACCATATATTTT. This translates into CASLGSPAGNTIYF.

CDR3 nucleotide sequence: TGTGCCAGCAGCCACCCCGGGGGGAATCAGCCCCAGCATTTT. Translating it yields CASSHPGGNQPQHF. This chain links TRBV6-6 with TRBJ1-5, with D perhaps TRBD1 (5 bases). The CDR3 extends over 14 amino acids. Trimming pared 6 bases from V and 4 bases from J, leaving 13 bases between. Germline CDR1 is MNHNY and CDR2 is SVGAGI (reference sequence).

The chain combines TRBV10-3 with TRBJ2-7; D could derive from TRBD1 or TRBD2 (5 bases each). With 4 bases removed from V and 6 bases from J, the gap between germline ends came to 7 bases. The CDR3 is 11 amino acids. Germline V gene lookup returns CDR1 ENHRY and CDR2 SYGVKD. The CDR3 loop reads CAISGGAEQYF. For the CDR3, the DNA is TGTGCCATCAGTGGAGGGGCCGAGCAGTACTTC.

The V call is TRBV7-8, the J call TRBJ2-1; 9 bases agree with TRBD2. This CDR3 region has 15 residues. The ends lost 7 bases at V and 4 bases at J; junction bases unmatched: 8. Per germline, CDR1 SGHVS and CDR2 FQNEAQ. The CDR3 spells CASIPLAGTYNEQFF. In nucleotides, the CDR3 is TGTGCCAGCATCCCCCTAGCGGGGACTTACAATGAGCAGTTCTTC. The variable domain in full, completed from reference TRBV7-8 and TRBJ2-1, reads GAGVSQSPRYKVAKRGQDVALRCDPISGHVSLFWYQQALGQGPEFLTYFQNEAQLDKSGLPSDRFFAERPEGSVSTLKIQRTQQEDSAVYLCASIPLAGTYNEQFFGPGTRLTVL.

This rearrangement joins TRBV21-1 to TRBJ1-2; the table's D call of TRBD1 was not tested on the DNA. TRBV21-1 is a pseudogene segment. CDR3 length equals 17 residues. This CDR3 is CASSIRDRGSQANGYTF. The DNA of the CDR3 is TGTGCCAGCAGCATCCGGGACAGGGGATCTCAGGCAAATGGCTACACCTTC.

The V call is TRBV30, the J call TRBJ1-6, with D unclear. The CDR3 sequence is 14 residues long. Germline-derived CDR1 and CDR2 are GTSNPN and SVGIG (reference sequence). The V gene lost 2 bases and the J gene lost 6 bases, with 11 bases spanning the gap. The CDR3 here is CAWSPARGNSPLHF. The CDR3 nucleotides are TGTGCCTGGAGTCCGGCGCGGGGTAATTCACCCCTCCACTTT.

The rearrangement uses TRBV18 and TRBJ2-5, with TRBD1 as a possible D gene (6 bases). Trimming shortened V by 3 bases and J by 2 bases, and 13 bases separated the two germline ends. The CDR3 is 15 residues long. CDR1 is KGHSH, CDR2 LQKENI, per germline. CDR3 nucleotides: TGTGCCAGCTCACCCCGGACAGATCCTCAAGAGACCCAGTACTTC. It is translated as CASSPRTDPQETQYF.

V gene TRBV6-5 combines with J gene TRBJ2-7; no clear D. The CDR3 consists of 15 residues. Looked up from germline, CDR1 is MNHEY and CDR2 is SVGAGI. V lost 4 bases to trimming and J lost 0 bases, with 13 bases between them. The CDR3 DNA is TGTGCCAGCAGTTCAGCGCAGAAGCTCTCCTACGAGCAGTACTTC. It specifies CASSSAQKLSYEQYF.

This chain uses TRBV28 with TRBJ2-1; 11 positions match TRBD1. This CDR3 spans 16 amino acids. Germline V gene data show CDR1 as MDHEN and CDR2 as SYDVKM. The V and J ends lost 8 bases and 8 bases, in that order; junction bases with no gene match: 14. The CDR3 loop reads CASLGSPGQGVYEQFF. The CDR3 nucleotides read TGTGCCAGCCTCGGTAGTCCGGGACAGGGGGTCTATGAGCAGTTCTTC.

This chain connects TRBV6-6 to TRBJ2-7, with 13 bases matching TRBD2. CDR3 size: 15 residues. Germline CDR1 is MNHNY and CDR2 is SVGAGI (reference sequence). V shed 4 bases and J 5 bases; nucleotides not matched to a gene: 5. Written as DNA, the CDR3 is TGTGCCAGCAGTTTCACTAGCGGGGGGGGCGACGAGCAGTACTTC. Amino acid sequence: CASSFTSGGGDEQYF.

This clone has a handful of counts. The chain recombines TRBV10-3 with TRBJ1-1, with a possible D match to TRBD1 (5 bases). The CDR3 runs to 13 residues. V lost 4 bases and J 5 bases, leaving 11 bases between the germline ends. Per the germline V gene, CDR1 is ENHRY and CDR2 is SYGVKD. CDR3 in amino acids: CAISVGTETEAFF. CDR3 in DNA: TGTGCCATCAGTGTCGGGACGGAGACTGAAGCTTTCTTT.

V gene TRBV12-5 combines with J gene TRBJ2-5, with 9 bases that match TRBD2. Germline-derived CDR1 and CDR2 are LGHNT and FRNRAP. With V trimmed by 1 base and J by 7 bases, 10 bases remained unmatched. This CDR3 is 16 amino acids long. The CDR3 sequence: CASGLARSGGGGTQYF. The CDR3, as DNA: TGTGCTAGTGGTTTGGCCCGTAGCGGGGGTGGTGGGACCCAGTACTTC.

A remark on this clone: This sample also contains other DNA sequences that code for the same CDR3. This chain uses TRBV28 with TRBJ1-4; D uncertain. CDR3 length equals 15 residues. The V and J ends lost 5 bases and 0 bases respectively, with 10 bases between them. Germline CDR1 reads MDHEN; CDR2 reads SYDVKM. This chain's CDR3 is CASSRGGATNEKLFF. DNA of the CDR3: TGTGCCAGCAGTCGAGGCGGGGCAACTAATGAAAAACTGTTTTTT.

This clone has a handful of counts. V usage is TRBV6-1 and J usage is TRBJ1-5; the match to TRBD1 covers 7 bases. CDR1 is MNHNS, CDR2 SASEGT, per germline. This CDR3 comprises 15 residues. The trim removed 10 bases at V and 3 bases at J, leaving 12 bases unmatched. The DNA of the CDR3 is TGTGCCACCGAAATTGACAGGGCGAACAATCAGCCCCAGCATTTT. This sequence encodes CATEIDRANNQPQHF.

In its sample, this clone was seen a few times. This rearrangement joins TRBV5-1 to TRBJ2-6; possibly TRBD2 for D (6 bases). The CDR3 has 11 amino acids. Germline CDR1 reads SGHRS; CDR2 reads YFSETQ. The V gene lost 0 bases and the J gene lost 18 bases, with 10 bases spanning the gap. The CDR3 DNA reads TGCGCCAGCAGCTTGGAGGGGAGGCCGACTTTC. Its translation: CASSLEGRPTF.

V gene TRBV7-2 combines with J gene TRBJ2-5; D remains ambiguous. This CDR3 has 13 amino acids. The germline V gene encodes CDR1 SGHTA and CDR2 FQGNSA. V was cut by 0 bases and J by 3 bases, with 5 bases left in between. As DNA, the CDR3 is TGTGCCAGCAGCTTAGCTAGGGAAGAGACCCAGTACTTC. Translation gives CASSLAREETQYF.

Here the CDR3 DNA reads TGTGCCAGTAGTATTGCAGGGGAGTACGAGCAGTACTTC. This gives the protein CASSIAGEYEQYF. This chain connects TRBV19 to TRBJ2-7; weak D call: TRBD1 (6 bases). This CDR3 has 13 residues. Germline lookup yields CDR1 LNHDA and CDR2 SQIVND (reference sequence). Trimming removed 3 bases at V and 4 bases at J, with 10 bases between.

The chain carries TRBV7-2 and TRBJ2-7, with 12 bases aligning to TRBD2. Germline CDR1 and CDR2: SGHTA and FQGNSA. V lost 1 base and J lost 7; bases outside the gene matches: 2. CDR3 size: 14 residues. DNA for the CDR3: TGTGCCAGCAGCTTAGAAACTAGCGGGAGGGAGCAGTACTTC. Protein product: CASSLETSGREQYF.

The chain recombines TRBV11-2 with TRBJ1-2; D perhaps matches TRBD1 (6 bases). V was shortened by 5 bases and J by 2 bases, with 9 bases between the two germline ends. The CDR3 runs 13 residues. Germline CDR1 SGHAT, CDR2 FQNNGV. The CDR3 spells CASSPDRNYGYTF. Written as DNA, the CDR3 is TGTGCCAGCAGCCCAGACAGGAACTATGGCTACACCTTC.

The chain carries TRBV6-1 and TRBJ2-6, with D possibly being TRBD1 or TRBD2 (5 bases each). The V gene lost 6 bases and the J gene lost 3 bases, with 9 bases spanning the gap. This CDR3 contains 14 residues. In germline, CDR1 is MNHNS, CDR2 SASEGT. CDR3 in DNA: TGTGCCAGCAGCGGGACCCGTGGGGCCAACGTCCTGACTTTC. This codes for CASSGTRGANVLTF.

The J gene is TRBJ2-1, the V gene TRBV7-9; D could derive from TRBD1 or TRBD2 (5 bases each). V was cut by 3 bases and J by 4 bases, with 16 bases left in between. The germline gives CDR1 SEHNR, CDR2 FQNEAQ (reference sequence). The CDR3 totals 16 residues. The CDR3 DNA follows: TGTGCCAGCAGCTTGGGGCAGAGGACTGAGTACAATGAGCAGTTCTTC. This codes for CASSLGQRTEYNEQFF. Full variable domain (remainder filled in from reference TRBV7-9 and TRBJ2-1): DTGVSQNPRHKITKRGQNVTFRCDPISEHNRLYWYRQTLGQGPEFLTYFQNEAQLEKSRLLSDRFSAERPKGSFSTLEIQRTEQGDSAMYLCASSLGQRTEYNEQFFGPGTRLTVL.

The chain carries TRBV27 and TRBJ1-2; no firm D call. The CDR3 loop spans 12 amino acids. In germline, CDR1 is MNHEY, CDR2 SMNVEV (reference sequence). Deletions cut 3 bases from V and 9 bases from J, with 11 bases between. This CDR3 reads CASSFVGDRYTF. CDR3 in DNA: TGTGCCAGCAGTTTCGTGGGAGATCGCTACACCTTC.

The J gene is TRBJ2-3, the V gene TRBV6-1; 10 bases agree with TRBD2. This CDR3 has 15 residues. V dropped 4 bases and J dropped 3; count of bases not matched to a gene: 4. CDR1 MNHNS and CDR2 SASEGT come from the germline V gene. DNA of the CDR3: TGTGCCAGCAGTGTGAGCGGGGGGGCAACAGATACGCAGTATTTT. Encoded protein: CASSVSGGATDTQYF.